This is a list of T cell receptor beta chains from one sample in a study of blood T cell repertoires in COVID-19. TCRdb's table, derived via immunoSEQ multiplex PCR, lists solely in-frame clones and lacks some. The repertoire has around 85,000 clones, roughly 89% of them found once; the top ten carry 5.4%. Material: peripheral blood. These receptors were taken from a man aged 60-69 years with acute or convalescent COVID-19. Each CDR3 is given with its conserved first and last residue. A D gene is named only where the DNA matches it firmly. Rows may omit the clone size; those that give it use once, few, many or a size class.

j_call	v_call	d_call	clone_size	cdr3_nt	cdr3_aa
TRBJ1-1	TRBV5-6	NA	few	TGTGCCAGCAGCTTGGGGGCGAGGAACACTGAAGCTTTCTTT	CASSLGARNTEAFF
TRBJ2-7	TRBV6-1	NA	NA	TGTGCCAGCAGTGAGTTAGTGGGGACATCTACCTACGAGCAGTACTTC	CASSELVGTSTYEQYF
TRBJ1-1	TRBV27	NA	NA	TGTGCCAGCAGCCTTACACTGAACACTGAAGCTTTCTTT	CASSLTLNTEAFF
TRBJ2-1	TRBV11-2	TRBD2	NA	TGTGCCAGCACAAGTAGGTACGCGGGGGGACCAACCTACAATGAGCAGTTCTTC	CASTSRYAGGPTYNEQFF
TRBJ1-5	TRBV19	NA	NA	TGTGCCAGCGGCGACAGTTCCTATGCCAATCAGCCCCAGCATTTT	CASGDSSYANQPQHF
TRBJ2-1	TRBV4-3	NA	NA	TGCGCCAGCAGCCAGTACCAGGGTAGGGTGAATGAGCAGTTCTTC	CASSQYQGRVNEQFF
TRBJ1-1	TRBV2	TRBD1	once	TGTGCCAGCAGTGCGGGGACAGGGGGACGGGAAGCTTTCTTT	CASSAGTGGREAFF
TRBJ1-2	TRBV11-2	TRBD1	once	TGTGCCAGCAGCTTAGAAGCTGGGACAGGGAACTATGGCTACACCTTC	CASSLEAGTGNYGYTF
TRBJ2-2	TRBV10-3	NA	NA	TGTGCCATCAGTGCAAACACCGGGGAGCTGTTTTTT	CAISANTGELFF
TRBJ2-5	TRBV7-8	NA	NA	TGTGCCAGCAGCCCAGTCGTTCAGCGGCTAAAAGAGACCCAGTACTTC	CASSPVVQRLKETQYF
TRBJ1-1	TRBV19	NA	NA	TGTGCCAGTAGTCGCGGGGGGATTGAAGCTTTCTTT	CASSRGGIEAFF
TRBJ1-5	TRBV30	NA	NA	TGTGCCTGGAGTGTAACAGGGAATAATCAGCCCCAGCATTTT	CAWSVTGNNQPQHF
TRBJ1-2	TRBV7-2	TRBD1	NA	TGTGCCAGCAGCCATCCCTCCCAGGGGGAAATCTACTATGGCTACACCTTC	CASSHPSQGEIYYGYTF
TRBJ1-4	TRBV5-1	TRBD1	NA	TGCGCCAGCAGTGTCCCAGGGGGATCCCGTGCAACTAATGAAAAACTGTTTTTT	CASSVPGGSRATNEKLFF
TRBJ1-1	TRBV3-1/TRBV3-2	NA	NA	TGTGCCAGCAGCCAAGAGGTCAGGGGGAACACTGAAGCTTTCTTT	CASSQEVRGNTEAFF
TRBJ1-2	TRBV6-2/TRBV6-3	NA	NA	TGTGCCAGCAGTTACCCATCGACAGATGGCTACACCTTC	CASSYPSTDGYTF
TRBJ1-6	TRBV24-1	NA	NA	TGTGCCACCAGTCCGGGGGGCGCAGCACCCCTCCACTTT	CATSPGGAAPLHF
TRBJ1-6	TRBV6-5	TRBD1	NA	TGTGCCAGCAGTCCACAGGGGGTACCCCTCCACTTT	CASSPQGVPLHF
TRBJ2-7	TRBV7-6	TRBD2	NA	TGTGCCAGCAGCTTAGAAGCGGGGGTCTACGAGCAGTACTTC	CASSLEAGVYEQYF
TRBJ2-6	TRBV7-3	NA	NA	TGTGCCAGCAGCCAAAGCGGTGGCTCTGGGGCCAACGTCCTGACTTTC	CASSQSGGSGANVLTF
TRBJ1-2	TRBV12-3/TRBV12-4	NA	NA	TGTGCCAGCAGTCCGGGAGTAAACTATGGCTACACCTTC	CASSPGVNYGYTF
TRBJ1-5	TRBV6-2/TRBV6-3	TRBD1	NA	TGTGCCAGCAGTTGGGACAGGCTCAGCAATCAGCCCCAGCATTTT	CASSWDRLSNQPQHF
TRBJ2-3	TRBV9	TRBD2	NA	TGTGCCAGCAGCGTTCTAGCGGGGTCAGATACGCAGTATTTT	CASSVLAGSDTQYF
TRBJ1-1	TRBV5-1	NA	NA	TGCGCCAGCAGCTTGGACGGGACATCTAGTCCCACTGAAGCTTTCTTT	CASSLDGTSSPTEAFF
TRBJ2-4	TRBV4-2	TRBD2	once	TGTGCCAGCAGCCAGGGACTAGCGGGGGGTGTAGTCAAAAACATTCAGTACTTC	CASSQGLAGGVVKNIQYF
TRBJ1-5	TRBV6-2/TRBV6-3	NA	NA	TGTGCCAGCAGCCCCGGTGGGGGCATCAATCAGCCCCAGCATTTT	CASSPGGGINQPQHF